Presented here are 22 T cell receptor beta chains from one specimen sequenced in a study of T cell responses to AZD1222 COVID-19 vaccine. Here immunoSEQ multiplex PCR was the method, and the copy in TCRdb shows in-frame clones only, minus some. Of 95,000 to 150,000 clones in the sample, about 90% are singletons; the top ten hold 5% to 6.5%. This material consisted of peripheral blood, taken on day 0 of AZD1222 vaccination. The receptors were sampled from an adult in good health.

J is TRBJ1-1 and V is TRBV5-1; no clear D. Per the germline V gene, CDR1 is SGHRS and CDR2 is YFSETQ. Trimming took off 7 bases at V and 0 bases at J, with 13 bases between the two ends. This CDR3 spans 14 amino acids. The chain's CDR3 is CASRSEALNTEAFF. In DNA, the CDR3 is TGCGCCAGCCGATCTGAGGCTCTGAACACTGAAGCTTTCTTT.

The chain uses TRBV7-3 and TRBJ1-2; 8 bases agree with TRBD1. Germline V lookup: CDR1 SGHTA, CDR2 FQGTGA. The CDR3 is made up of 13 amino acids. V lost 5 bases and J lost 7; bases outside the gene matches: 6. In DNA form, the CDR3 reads TGTGCCAGCAGCCTACAGGGGGGGGCTGGCTACACCTTC. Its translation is CASSLQGGAGYTF.

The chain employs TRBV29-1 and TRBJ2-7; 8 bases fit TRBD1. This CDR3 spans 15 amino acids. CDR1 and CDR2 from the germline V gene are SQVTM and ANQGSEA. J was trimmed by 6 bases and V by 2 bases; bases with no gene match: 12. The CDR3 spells CSVEIAVNRGIEQYF. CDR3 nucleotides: TGCAGCGTTGAAATCGCGGTCAACAGGGGGATCGAGCAGTACTTC.

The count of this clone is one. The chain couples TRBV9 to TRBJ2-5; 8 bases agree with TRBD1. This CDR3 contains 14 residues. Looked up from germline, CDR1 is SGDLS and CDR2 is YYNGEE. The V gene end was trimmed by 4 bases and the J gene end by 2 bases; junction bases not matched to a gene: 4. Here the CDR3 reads CASSRGQGQETQYF. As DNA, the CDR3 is TGTGCCAGCAGCAGAGGACAGGGTCAAGAGACCCAGTACTTC.

Here the CDR3 DNA reads TGTGCCAGCAGCCACCCGACGGCAACTAATGAAAAACTGTTTTTT. Protein product: CASSHPTATNEKLFF. The chain employs TRBV3-1 (or the pseudogene TRBV3-2) and TRBJ1-4; D call uncertain. CDR1 and CDR2 from the germline V gene are LGHDT and YNNKEL (reference sequence). Trimming took off 3 bases at V and 0 bases at J, with 8 bases between the two ends. This CDR3 is built from 15 residues.

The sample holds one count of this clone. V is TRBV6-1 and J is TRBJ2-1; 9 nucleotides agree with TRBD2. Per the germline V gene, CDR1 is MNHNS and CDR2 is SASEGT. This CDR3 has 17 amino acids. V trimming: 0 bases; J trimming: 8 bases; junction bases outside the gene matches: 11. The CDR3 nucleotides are TGTGCCAGCAGTGAAGCGCTCGCGGGGGGGCCTAACGATGAGCAGTTCTTC. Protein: CASSEALAGGPNDEQFF.

In DNA form, the CDR3 reads TGCAGCGTTGACCCGGACAGGGATGGACATGGCTACACCTTC. Its protein is CSVDPDRDGHGYTF. This chain links TRBV29-1 with TRBJ1-2; the match to TRBD1 covers 8 bases. Germline CDR1 and CDR2: SQVTM and ANQGSEA. This CDR3 comprises 14 residues. Trimming cost V 3 bases and J 6 bases; bases outside gene matches: 9.

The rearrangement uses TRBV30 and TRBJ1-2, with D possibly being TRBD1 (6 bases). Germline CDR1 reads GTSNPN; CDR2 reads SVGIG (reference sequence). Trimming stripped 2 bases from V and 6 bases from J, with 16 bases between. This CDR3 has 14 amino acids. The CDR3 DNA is TGTGCCTGGAGTACAGGGTATATCGCGGATGGCTACACCTTC. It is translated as CAWSTGYIADGYTF.

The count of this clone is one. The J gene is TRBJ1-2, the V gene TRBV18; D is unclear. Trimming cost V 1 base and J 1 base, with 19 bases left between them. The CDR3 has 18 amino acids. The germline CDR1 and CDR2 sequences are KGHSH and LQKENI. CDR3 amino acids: CASSPLQEAPPYNYGYTF. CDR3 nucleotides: TGTGCCAGCTCACCACTCCAGGAGGCCCCCCCATATAACTATGGCTACACCTTC. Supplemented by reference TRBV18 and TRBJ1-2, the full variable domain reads NAGVMQNPRHLVRRRGQEARLRCSPMKGHSHVYWYRQLPEEGLKFMVYLQKENIIDESGMPKERFSAEFPKEGPSILRIQQVVRGDSAAYFCASSPLQEAPPYNYGYTFGSGTRLTVV.

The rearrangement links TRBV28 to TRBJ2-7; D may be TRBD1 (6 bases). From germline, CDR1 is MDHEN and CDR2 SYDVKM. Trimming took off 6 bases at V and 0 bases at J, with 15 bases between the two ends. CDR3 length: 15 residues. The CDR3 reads CASRPTGLSSYEQYF. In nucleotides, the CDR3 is TGTGCCAGCAGACCAACAGGGCTAAGCTCCTACGAGCAGTACTTC.

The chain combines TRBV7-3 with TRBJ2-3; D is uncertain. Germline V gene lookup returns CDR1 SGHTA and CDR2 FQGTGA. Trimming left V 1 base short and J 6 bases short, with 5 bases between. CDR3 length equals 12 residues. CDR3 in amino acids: CASSLSGDTQYF. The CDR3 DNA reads TGTGCCAGCAGCTTAAGTGGGGATACGCAGTATTTT. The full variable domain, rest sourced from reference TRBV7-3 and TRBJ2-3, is GAGVSQTPSNKVTEKGKYVELRCDPISGHTALYWYRQSLGQGPEFLIYFQGTGAADDSGLPNDRFFAVRPEGSVSTLKIQRTERGDSAVYLCASSLSGDTQYFGPGTRLTVL.

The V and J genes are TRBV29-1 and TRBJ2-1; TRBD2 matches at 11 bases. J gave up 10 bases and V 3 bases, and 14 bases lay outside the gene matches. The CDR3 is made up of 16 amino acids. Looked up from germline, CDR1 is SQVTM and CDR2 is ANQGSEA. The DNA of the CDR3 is TGCAGCGTTGAGACTAGCGGGAACTTAGTATCACGGGAGCAGTTCTTC. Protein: CSVETSGNLVSREQFF.

As DNA, the CDR3 is TGTGCCAGCAGTTACCCGATTGGCGGGAGAATGGAGACCCAGTACTTC. The encoded protein is CASSYPIGGRMETQYF. The chain couples TRBV6-5 to TRBJ2-5, with 7 bases identical to TRBD2. J lost 5 bases, V lost 2 bases, and 11 bases had no gene match. Looked up from germline, CDR1 is MNHEY and CDR2 is SVGAGI. The CDR3 loop spans 16 amino acids.

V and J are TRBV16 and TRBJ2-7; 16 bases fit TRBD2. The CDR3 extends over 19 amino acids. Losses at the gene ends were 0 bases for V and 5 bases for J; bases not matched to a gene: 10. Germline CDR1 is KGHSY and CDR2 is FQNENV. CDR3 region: CASSQSLGLAGGPRDEQYF. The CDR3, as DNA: TGTGCCAGCAGCCAATCGTTGGGACTAGCGGGAGGGCCGCGGGACGAGCAGTACTTC. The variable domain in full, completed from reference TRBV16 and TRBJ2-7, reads GEEVAQTPKHLVRGEGQKAKLYCAPIKGHSYVFWYQQVLKNEFKFLISFQNENVFDETGMPKERFSAKCLPNSPCSLEIQATKLEDSAVYFCASSQSLGLAGGPRDEQYFGPGTRLTVT.

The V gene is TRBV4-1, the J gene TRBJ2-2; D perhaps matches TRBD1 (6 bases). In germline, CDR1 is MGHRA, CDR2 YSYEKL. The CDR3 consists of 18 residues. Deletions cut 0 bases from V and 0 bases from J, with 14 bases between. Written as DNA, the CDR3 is TGCGCCAGCAGCCAAGAAGTCTACAGGGCTTCGAACACCGGGGAGCTGTTTTTT. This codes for CASSQEVYRASNTGELFF.

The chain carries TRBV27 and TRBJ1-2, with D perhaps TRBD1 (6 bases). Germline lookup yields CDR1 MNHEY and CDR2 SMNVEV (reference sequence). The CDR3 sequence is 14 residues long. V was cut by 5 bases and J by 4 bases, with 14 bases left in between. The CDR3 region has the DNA TGTGCCAGCAGTCTCCCCGGCAGGGGCTATGGCTACACCTTC. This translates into CASSLPGRGYGYTF.

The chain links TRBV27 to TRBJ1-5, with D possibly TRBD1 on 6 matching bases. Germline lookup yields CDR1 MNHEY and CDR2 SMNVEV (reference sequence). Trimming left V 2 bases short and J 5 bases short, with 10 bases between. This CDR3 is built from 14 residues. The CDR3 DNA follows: TGTGCCAGCAGTTTAGACAGGTCGGATCAGCCCCAGCATTTT. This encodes CASSLDRSDQPQHF.

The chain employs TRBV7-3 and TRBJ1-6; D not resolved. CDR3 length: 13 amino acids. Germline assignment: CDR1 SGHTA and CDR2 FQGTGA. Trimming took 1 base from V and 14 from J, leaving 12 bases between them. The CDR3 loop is CASSLSVSESLHF. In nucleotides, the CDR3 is TGTGCCAGCAGCTTAAGTGTTTCCGAATCCCTCCACTTT. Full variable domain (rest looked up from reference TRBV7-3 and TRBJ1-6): GAGVSQTPSNKVTEKGKYVELRCDPISGHTALYWYRQSLGQGPEFLIYFQGTGAADDSGLPNDRFFAVRPEGSVSTLKIQRTERGDSAVYLCASSLSVSESLHFGNGTRLTVT.

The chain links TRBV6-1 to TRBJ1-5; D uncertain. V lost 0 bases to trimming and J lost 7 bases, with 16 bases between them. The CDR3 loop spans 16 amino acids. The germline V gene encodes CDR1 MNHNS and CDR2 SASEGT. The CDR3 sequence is CASSEAREGGRQPQHF. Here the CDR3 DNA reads TGTGCCAGCAGTGAAGCTCGGGAGGGAGGGCGACAGCCCCAGCATTTT.

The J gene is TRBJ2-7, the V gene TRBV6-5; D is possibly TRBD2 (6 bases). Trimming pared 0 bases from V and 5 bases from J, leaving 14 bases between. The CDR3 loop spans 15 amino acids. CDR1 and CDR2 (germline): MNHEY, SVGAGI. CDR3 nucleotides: TGTGCCAGCAGTTACTCTATGAGGGAGGAAAACGAGCAGTACTTC. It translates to CASSYSMREENEQYF.

The CDR3 nucleotides read TGTGCCTGGAATAACGGAGGCTACACCTTC. The encoded protein is CAWNNGGYTF. V and J are TRBV30 and TRBJ1-2; unclear D gene. Germline values: CDR1 GTSNPN, CDR2 SVGIG (reference sequence). The CDR3 is made up of 10 amino acids. Trimming removed 4 bases from V and 8 bases from J, with 8 bases in between.

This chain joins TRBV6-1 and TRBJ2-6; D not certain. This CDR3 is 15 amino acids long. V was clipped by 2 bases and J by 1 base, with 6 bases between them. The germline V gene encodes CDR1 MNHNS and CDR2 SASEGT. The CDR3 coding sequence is TGTGCCAGCAGTGAATCGGGTTCTGGGGCCAACGTCCTGACTTTC. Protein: CASSESGSGANVLTF.